Presented here are 14 T cell receptor beta chains from one specimen sequenced in a study of cytomegalovirus exposure and HLA in healthy donors. PCR employed 60 Vbeta and 13 Jbeta primers. Clones were read by immunoSEQ multiplex PCR, and TCRdb kept only the in-frame ones, dropping some. The sample shows approximately 120,000 clones, roughly three quarters of them seen only once. The sequenced sample consisted of PBMCs. These receptors originate from a man aged 25 to 40 in good health and CMV-seropositive.

The gene calls are TRBV7-6 and TRBJ1-5; perhaps TRBD1 as D (5 bases). This CDR3 contains 14 residues. Germline values: CDR1 SGHVS, CDR2 FNYEAQ. V lost 1 base and J lost 2, with 6 bases in between. The CDR3 nucleotides are TGTGCCAGCAGCTTAGGGGGGGGCAATCAGCCCCAGCATTTT. Residues: CASSLGGGNQPQHF.

This clone came up once. The rearrangement links TRBV6-1 to TRBJ2-3; 9 bases are shared with TRBD1. Germline V gene data show CDR1 as MNHNS and CDR2 as SASEGT. The CDR3 totals 15 residues. The junction had 14 bases not matched to a gene; V was cut back by 7 bases and J by 9 bases. The CDR3 DNA is TGTGCCAGCACCGAGGACAGGGGAGTTATATCGACGCAGTATTTT. Protein product: CASTEDRGVISTQYF.

This clone has just one count. The chain carries TRBV9 and TRBJ2-2; 9 bases line up with TRBD2. The CDR3 spans 14 residues. The germline gives CDR1 SGDLS, CDR2 YYNGEE. With 4 bases clipped from V and 6 bases from J, the junction kept 4 bases outside the gene matches. The CDR3: CASSIGTSPGELFF. The CDR3 DNA is TGTGCCAGCAGCATAGGGACTAGCCCCGGGGAGCTGTTTTTT. The entire variable domain, with the rest obtained from reference TRBV9 and TRBJ2-2, is as follows: DSGVTQTPKHLITATGQRVTLRCSPRSGDLSVYWYQQSLDQGLQFLIQYYNGEERAKGNILERFSAQQFPDLHSELNLSSLELGDSALYFCASSIGTSPGELFFGEGSRLTVL.

The rearrangement uses TRBV6-5 and TRBJ1-5; D is possibly TRBD1 (6 bases). The CDR3 sequence is 13 residues long. The germline V and J ends were trimmed by 6 bases and 7 bases, with 13 bases remaining between them. Germline values: CDR1 MNHEY, CDR2 SVGAGI. This CDR3 is CASSQEGGQPQHF. CDR3 nucleotides: TGTGCCAGCAGCCAGGAAGGGGGACAGCCCCAGCATTTT.

The V gene is TRBV6-5, the J gene TRBJ1-2; TRBD1 matches at 7 bases. The CDR3 contains 14 residues. V shed 7 bases and J 4 bases; nucleotides not matched to a gene: 9. Germline CDR1 is MNHEY and CDR2 is SVGAGI. CDR3 residues: CASTIQGGFYGYTF. The CDR3 DNA is TGTGCCAGCACTATACAAGGGGGCTTCTATGGCTACACCTTC.

The chain employs TRBV6-1 and TRBJ1-1; D not certain. Germline V gives CDR1 MNHNS, CDR2 SASEGT. V gave up 4 bases and J gave up 0 bases, with 15 bases separating them. The CDR3 runs to 16 residues. CDR3 sequence: CASSVRGLRMNTEAFF. The CDR3 DNA follows: TGTGCCAGCAGTGTTCGAGGGCTACGGATGAACACTGAAGCTTTCTTT.

This clone showed up just a few times. Other nucleotide sequences in the sample specify the same CDR3. The chain carries TRBV27 and TRBJ2-3; unclear D gene. The CDR3 length is 12 residues. CDR1 is MNHEY, CDR2 SMNVEV, per germline (reference sequence). Trimming took 5 bases from V and 2 from J, leaving 5 bases between them. In DNA form, the CDR3 reads TGTGCCAGCAGTCCATCCACAGATACGCAGTATTTT. Residues: CASSPSTDTQYF.

The chain joins TRBV6-1 to TRBJ2-1, with 8 nucleotides matching TRBD2. Germline loops: CDR1 MNHNS, CDR2 SASEGT. CDR3 length equals 12 residues. Losses at the gene ends were 10 bases for V and 7 bases for J; bases not matched to a gene: 6. The CDR3 spells CATNLAGNEQFF. In DNA, the CDR3 is TGTGCCACCAATTTAGCGGGAAATGAGCAGTTCTTC.

The rearrangement links TRBV6-6 to TRBJ2-7; 10 positions agree with TRBD1. Germline lookup yields CDR1 MNHNY and CDR2 SVGAGI (reference sequence). Unmatched junction bases numbered 0, after V lost 0 bases and J lost 4 bases. This CDR3 comprises 14 residues. CDR3 region: CASSYSGQGYEQYF. CDR3 in DNA: TGTGCCAGCAGTTACTCGGGACAGGGGTACGAGCAGTACTTC.

In its sample, this clone was seen once. The V call is TRBV28, the J call TRBJ1-5; D gene uncertain. The V gene's germline CDR1 is MDHEN and CDR2 SYDVKM. The ends were cut back, 7 bases at V and 7 bases at J, with 11 bases in the middle. The CDR3 loop spans 12 amino acids. In nucleotides, the CDR3 is TGTGCCAGCACGGTACAGCTCCAGCCCCAGCATTTT. This codes for CASTVQLQPQHF. Filled out from reference TRBV28 and TRBJ1-5, the complete variable domain reads DVKVTQSSRYLVKRTGEKVFLECVQDMDHENMFWYRQDPGLGLRLIYFSYDVKMKEKGDIPEGYSVSREKKERFSLILESASTNQTSMYLCASTVQLQPQHFGDGTRLSIL.

The chain carries TRBV7-2 and TRBJ1-2, with 10 bases matching TRBD1. Germline V gives CDR1 SGHTA, CDR2 FQGNSA. J gave up 3 bases and V 4 bases, and 2 bases lay outside the gene matches. The CDR3 consists of 14 residues. CDR3 amino acids: CASSSTGGDYGYTF. CDR3 sequence (DNA): TGTGCCAGCAGCTCGACAGGGGGCGACTATGGCTACACCTTC.

The rearrangement links TRBV4-3 to TRBJ1-3; TRBD1 agrees at 8 bases. The V segment lost 4 bases and the J segment 5 bases; nucleotides outside the gene matches: 10. The CDR3 has 16 amino acids. Germline assignment: CDR1 LGHNA and CDR2 YSLEER. The CDR3 DNA reads TGCGCCAGCAGCCGGAGCAGGCAGGGGGCTCGAAACACCATATATTTT. This translates into CASSRSRQGARNTIYF.

This clone showed up just once. The chain carries TRBV4-2 and TRBJ1-2; 8 bases are a match to TRBD1. The CDR3 totals 17 residues. The trim removed 0 bases at V and 3 bases at J, leaving 9 bases unmatched. Germline assignment: CDR1 LGHNA and CDR2 YNFKEQ. CDR3 nucleotides: TGTGCCAGCAGCCAAGAGGCCACAGGGGGTTTTTACTATGGCTACACCTTC. This sequence encodes CASSQEATGGFYYGYTF.

This clone was picked up a small number of times. This sequence joins TRBV18 and TRBJ1-1, with D unclear. The V gene lost 0 bases and the J gene lost 0 bases, with 2 bases spanning the gap. CDR1 is KGHSH, CDR2 LQKENI, per germline. The CDR3 extends over 13 amino acids. CDR3 coding DNA: TGTGCCAGCTCACCACCCTTGAACACTGAAGCTTTCTTT. Amino acid sequence: CASSPPLNTEAFF. Looking up the rest from reference TRBV18 and TRBJ1-1 gives the full variable domain: NAGVMQNPRHLVRRRGQEARLRCSPMKGHSHVYWYRQLPEEGLKFMVYLQKENIIDESGMPKERFSAEFPKEGPSILRIQQVVRGDSAAYFCASSPPLNTEAFFGQGTRLTVV.